The sequence of this T cell receptor (beta chain) was determined in a study of CD8+ T cells in alopecia areata. Study-wide findings and caveats: Having just one nonresponder leaves the connection between baseline CD8+ expansion and response unresolved.

This clone was seen a few times. The antigen is undetermined. Following RNA extraction, reverse transcription yielded cDNA that acted as the sequencing template. The table came from immunoSEQ multiplex PCR; TCRdb's copy has only in-frame clones and leaves some out. The profile shows fewer than 250,000 clones, 64% of them singletons. CDR3 length equals 14 residues. The germline V gene encodes CDR1 SQVTM and CDR2 ANQGSEA. The V segment lost 4 bases and the J segment 6 bases; nucleotides outside the gene matches: 6. Treatment meaning: oral pan-JAK inhibitor, 5-10 mg twice daily. The V call is TRBV29-1, the J call TRBJ2-3, with 11 bases that match TRBD1. This specimen consisted of CD4+ T cells sorted from blood, obtained around week 49, from a patient treated with tofacitinib. This receptor was obtained from a human donor with alopecia areata. The CDR3 region has the DNA TGCAGCGTTGGGGCTGGACAGGGGGCGGATACGCAGTATTTT. It codes for CSVGAGQGADTQYF.